The subject of this entry is one T cell receptor (beta chain). The sample comes from a study of T cells expressing NK-cell markers. TCRdb reprocessed the 5' RACE reads and keeps a single row for each CDR3 protein, giving no DNA. This listing includes 300,000 to 450,000 distinct CDR3 sequences. Germline V gene sequence: CDR1 MGHRA, CDR2 YSYEKL. The CDR3 runs to 17 residues. This receptor was obtained from a man between 18 and 69 years old in good health. The sample was blood T cells: a sorted CD56 or NKG2C T cell subset, CD4+ or CD8+ T cells, or bulk PBMC T cells (not recorded which). The rearrangement joins TRBV4-1 to TRBJ2-1; TCRdb gives TRBD2 as the D gene, but with no DNA this cannot be confirmed. This chain's CDR3 is CASSQGPGLAPYNEQFF.